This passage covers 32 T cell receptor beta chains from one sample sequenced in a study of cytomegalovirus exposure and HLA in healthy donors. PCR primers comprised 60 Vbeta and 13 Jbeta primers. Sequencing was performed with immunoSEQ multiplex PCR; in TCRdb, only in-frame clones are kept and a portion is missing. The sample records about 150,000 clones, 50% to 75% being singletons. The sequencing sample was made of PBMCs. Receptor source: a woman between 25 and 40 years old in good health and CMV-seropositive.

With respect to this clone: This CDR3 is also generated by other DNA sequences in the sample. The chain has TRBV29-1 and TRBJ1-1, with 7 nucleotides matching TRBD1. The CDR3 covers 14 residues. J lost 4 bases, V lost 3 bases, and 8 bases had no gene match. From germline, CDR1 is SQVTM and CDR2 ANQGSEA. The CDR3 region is CSVEEGGGFTEAFF. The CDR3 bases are TGCAGCGTTGAGGAAGGGGGCGGCTTCACTGAAGCTTTCTTT.

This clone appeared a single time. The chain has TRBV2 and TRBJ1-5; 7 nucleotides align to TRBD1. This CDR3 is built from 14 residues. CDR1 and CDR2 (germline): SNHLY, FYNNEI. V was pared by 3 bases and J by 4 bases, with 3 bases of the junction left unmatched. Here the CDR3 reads CASSDRRGNQPQHF. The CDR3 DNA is TGTGCCAGCAGTGACCGCAGGGGGAATCAGCCCCAGCATTTT.

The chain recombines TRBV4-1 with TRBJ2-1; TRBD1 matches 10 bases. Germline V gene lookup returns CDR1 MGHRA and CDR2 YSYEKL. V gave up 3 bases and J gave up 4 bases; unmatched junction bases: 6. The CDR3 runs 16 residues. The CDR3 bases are TGCGCCAGCAGCCATGAACCGGGACAGGGGTACAATGAGCAGTTCTTC. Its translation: CASSHEPGQGYNEQFF.

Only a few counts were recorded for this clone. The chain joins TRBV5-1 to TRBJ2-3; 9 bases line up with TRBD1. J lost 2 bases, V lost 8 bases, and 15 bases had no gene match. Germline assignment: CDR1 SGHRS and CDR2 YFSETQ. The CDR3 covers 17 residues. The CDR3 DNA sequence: TGCGCCAGTACTTTCGACAGGGGGTCCCAACTCACAGATACGCAGTATTTT. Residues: CASTFDRGSQLTDTQYF.

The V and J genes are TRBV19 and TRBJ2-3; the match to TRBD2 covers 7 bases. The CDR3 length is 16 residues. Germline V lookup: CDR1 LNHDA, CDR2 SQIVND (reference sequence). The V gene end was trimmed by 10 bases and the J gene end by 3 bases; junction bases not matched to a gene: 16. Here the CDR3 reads CATMGVAGDLTDTQYF. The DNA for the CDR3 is TGTGCCACCATGGGGGTGGCGGGAGATCTTACAGATACGCAGTATTTT.

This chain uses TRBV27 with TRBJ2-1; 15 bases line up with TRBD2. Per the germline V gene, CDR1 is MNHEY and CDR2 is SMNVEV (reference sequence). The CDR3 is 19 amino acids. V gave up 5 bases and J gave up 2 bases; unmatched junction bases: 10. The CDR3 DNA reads TGTGCCAGCAGTAAACGGACTAGCGGGAGGGCCGCCCCCTACAATGAGCAGTTCTTC. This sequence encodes CASSKRTSGRAAPYNEQFF.

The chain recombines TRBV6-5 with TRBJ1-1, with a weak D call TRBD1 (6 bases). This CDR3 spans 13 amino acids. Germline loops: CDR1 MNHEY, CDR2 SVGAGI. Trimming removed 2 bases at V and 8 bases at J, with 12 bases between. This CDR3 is CASSYISGAEAFF. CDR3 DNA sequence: TGTGCCAGCAGTTACATTTCAGGGGCGGAAGCTTTCTTT.

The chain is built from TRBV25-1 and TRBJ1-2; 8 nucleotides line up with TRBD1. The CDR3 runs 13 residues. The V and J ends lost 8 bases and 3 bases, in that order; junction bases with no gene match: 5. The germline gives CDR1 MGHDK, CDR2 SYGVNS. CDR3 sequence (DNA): TGTGCCAGCGGACCAGGGGGCGACTATGGCTACACCTTC. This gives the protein CASGPGGDYGYTF.

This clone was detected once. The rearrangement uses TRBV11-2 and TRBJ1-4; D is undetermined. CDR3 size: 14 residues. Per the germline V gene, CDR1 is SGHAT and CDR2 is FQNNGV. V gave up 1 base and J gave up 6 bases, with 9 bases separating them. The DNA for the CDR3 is TGTGCCAGCAGCTTAGGTTGGAGGGATGAAAAACTGTTTTTT. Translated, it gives CASSLGWRDEKLFF.

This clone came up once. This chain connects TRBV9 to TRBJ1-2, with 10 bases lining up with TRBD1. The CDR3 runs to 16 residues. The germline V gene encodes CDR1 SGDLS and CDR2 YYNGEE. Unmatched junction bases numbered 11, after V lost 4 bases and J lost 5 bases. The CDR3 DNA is TGTGCCAGCAGCCCAGACCAGGGACAGGGGATTTATGGCTACACCTTC. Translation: CASSPDQGQGIYGYTF.

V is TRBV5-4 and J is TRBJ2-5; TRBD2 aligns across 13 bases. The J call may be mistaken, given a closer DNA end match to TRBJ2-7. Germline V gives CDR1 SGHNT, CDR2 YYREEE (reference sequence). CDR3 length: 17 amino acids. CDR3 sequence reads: CASSLRLAGGNSYEQYF. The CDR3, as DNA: TGTGCCAGCAGCCTACGACTAGCGGGGGGAAACTCCTACGAGCAGTACTTC.

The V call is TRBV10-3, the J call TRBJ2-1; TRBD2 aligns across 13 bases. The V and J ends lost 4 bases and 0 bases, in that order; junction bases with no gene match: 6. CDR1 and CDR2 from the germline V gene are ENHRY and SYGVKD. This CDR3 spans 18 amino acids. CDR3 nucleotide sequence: TGTGCCATCAGTGGACTAGCGGGAGGTACTAGCTCCTACAATGAGCAGTTCTTC. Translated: CAISGLAGGTSSYNEQFF.

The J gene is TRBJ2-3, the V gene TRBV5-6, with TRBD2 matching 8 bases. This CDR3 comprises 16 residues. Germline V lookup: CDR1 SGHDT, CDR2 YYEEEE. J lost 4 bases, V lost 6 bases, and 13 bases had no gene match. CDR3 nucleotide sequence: TGTGCCAGCACAAACCCGGTTCGGGGGGGGGCAGATACGCAGTATTTT. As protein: CASTNPVRGGADTQYF.

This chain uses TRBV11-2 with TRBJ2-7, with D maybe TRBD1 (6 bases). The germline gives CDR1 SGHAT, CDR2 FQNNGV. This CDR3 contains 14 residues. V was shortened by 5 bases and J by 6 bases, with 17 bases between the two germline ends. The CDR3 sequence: CASSKTIQGGEQYF. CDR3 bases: TGTGCCAGCAGCAAAACCATACAGGGTGGCGAGCAGTACTTC.

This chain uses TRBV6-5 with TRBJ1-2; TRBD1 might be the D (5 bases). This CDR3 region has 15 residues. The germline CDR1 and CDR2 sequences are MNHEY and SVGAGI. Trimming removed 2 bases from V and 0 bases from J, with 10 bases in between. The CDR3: CASSYGGEPNYGYTF. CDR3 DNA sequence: TGTGCCAGCAGTTACGGGGGGGAACCTAACTATGGCTACACCTTC.

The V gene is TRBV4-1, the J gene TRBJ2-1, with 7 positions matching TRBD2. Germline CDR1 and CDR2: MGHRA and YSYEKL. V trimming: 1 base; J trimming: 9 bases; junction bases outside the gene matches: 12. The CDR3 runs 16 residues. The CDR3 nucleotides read TGCGCCAGCAGCCAAGTACGGAGGACTCCGGGGGGTGAGCAGTTCTTC. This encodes CASSQVRRTPGGEQFF.

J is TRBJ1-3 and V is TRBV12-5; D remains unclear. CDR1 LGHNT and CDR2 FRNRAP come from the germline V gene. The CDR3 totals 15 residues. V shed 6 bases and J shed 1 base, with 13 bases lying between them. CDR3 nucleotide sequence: TGTGCTAGTGGCCTCCCTGAGGGATCTGGAAACACCATATATTTT. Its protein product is CASGLPEGSGNTIYF.

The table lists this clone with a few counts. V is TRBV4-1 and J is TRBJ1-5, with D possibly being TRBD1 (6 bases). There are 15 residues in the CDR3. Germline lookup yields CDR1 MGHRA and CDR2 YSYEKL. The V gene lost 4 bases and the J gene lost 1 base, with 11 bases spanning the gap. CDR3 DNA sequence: TGCGCCAGCAGCCTTTGGGGGGGCAGCAATCAGCCCCAGCATTTT. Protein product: CASSLWGGSNQPQHF.

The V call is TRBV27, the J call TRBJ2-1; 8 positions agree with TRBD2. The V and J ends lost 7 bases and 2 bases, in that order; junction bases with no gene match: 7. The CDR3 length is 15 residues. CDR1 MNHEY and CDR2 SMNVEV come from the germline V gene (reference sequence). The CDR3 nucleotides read TGTGCCAGCACCCAAGGACTAGCTCCCTACAATGAGCAGTTCTTC. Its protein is CASTQGLAPYNEQFF.

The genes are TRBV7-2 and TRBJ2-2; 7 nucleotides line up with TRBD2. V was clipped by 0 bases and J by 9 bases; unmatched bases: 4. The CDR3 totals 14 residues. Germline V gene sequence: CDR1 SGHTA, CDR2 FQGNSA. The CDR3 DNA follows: TGTGCCAGCAGCTTAGCTAGCGGGTGGTGGGAGCTGTTTTTT. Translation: CASSLASGWWELFF.

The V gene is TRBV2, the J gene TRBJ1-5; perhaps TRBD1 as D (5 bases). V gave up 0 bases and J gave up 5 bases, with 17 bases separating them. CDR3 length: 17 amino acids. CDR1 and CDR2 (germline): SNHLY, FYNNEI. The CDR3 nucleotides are TGTGCCAGCAGTGAAGCGCTTATAGGGGAGGGACATCAGCCCCAGCATTTT. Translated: CASSEALIGEGHQPQHF.

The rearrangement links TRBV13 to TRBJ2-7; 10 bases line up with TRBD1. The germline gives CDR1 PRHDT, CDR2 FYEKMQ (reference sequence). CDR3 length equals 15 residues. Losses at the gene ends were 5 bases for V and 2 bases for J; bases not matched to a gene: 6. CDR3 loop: CASSPGTGVPYEQYF. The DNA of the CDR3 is TGTGCCAGCAGCCCAGGGACAGGGGTCCCCTACGAGCAGTACTTC.

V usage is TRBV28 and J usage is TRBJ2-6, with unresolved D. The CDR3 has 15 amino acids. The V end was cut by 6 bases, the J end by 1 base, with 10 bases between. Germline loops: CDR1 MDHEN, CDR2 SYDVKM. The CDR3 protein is CASSLDLSGANVLTF. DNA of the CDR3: TGTGCCAGCAGCCTTGACTTGTCTGGGGCCAACGTCCTGACTTTC. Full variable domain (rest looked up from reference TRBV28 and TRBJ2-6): DVKVTQSSRYLVKRTGEKVFLECVQDMDHENMFWYRQDPGLGLRLIYFSYDVKMKEKGDIPEGYSVSREKKERFSLILESASTNQTSMYLCASSLDLSGANVLTFGAGSRLTVL.

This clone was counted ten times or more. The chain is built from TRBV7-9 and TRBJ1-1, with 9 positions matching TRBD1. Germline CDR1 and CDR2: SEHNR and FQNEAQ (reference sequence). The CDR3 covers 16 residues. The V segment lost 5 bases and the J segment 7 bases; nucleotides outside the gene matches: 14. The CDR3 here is CASSPEGTGWRGEAFF. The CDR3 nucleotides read TGTGCCAGCAGCCCAGAGGGGACAGGGTGGAGAGGTGAAGCTTTCTTT.

DNA of the CDR3: TGCGCCAGCAGCTTTTTATTCGGGACTAGCGGCACAGATACGCAGTATTTT. This codes for CASSFLFGTSGTDTQYF. J is TRBJ2-3 and V is TRBV5-1, with 10 bases aligning to TRBD2. The CDR3 is made up of 17 amino acids. Germline CDR1 reads SGHRS; CDR2 reads YFSETQ. After removal of 2 bases from V and 1 base from J, the junction contained 7 bases not matched to a gene.

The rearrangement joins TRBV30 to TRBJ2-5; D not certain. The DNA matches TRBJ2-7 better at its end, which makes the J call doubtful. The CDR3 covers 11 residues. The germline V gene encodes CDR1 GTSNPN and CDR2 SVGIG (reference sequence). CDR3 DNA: TGTGCCTGGAGTACGTACTACGAGCAGTACTTC. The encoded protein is CAWSTYYEQYF.

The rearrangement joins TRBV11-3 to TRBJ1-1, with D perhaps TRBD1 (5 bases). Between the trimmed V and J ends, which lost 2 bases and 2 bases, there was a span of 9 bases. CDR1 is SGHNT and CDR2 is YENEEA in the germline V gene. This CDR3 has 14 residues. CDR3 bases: TGTGCCAGCAGCTTAATGACAGACAACACTGAAGCTTTCTTT. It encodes CASSLMTDNTEAFF.

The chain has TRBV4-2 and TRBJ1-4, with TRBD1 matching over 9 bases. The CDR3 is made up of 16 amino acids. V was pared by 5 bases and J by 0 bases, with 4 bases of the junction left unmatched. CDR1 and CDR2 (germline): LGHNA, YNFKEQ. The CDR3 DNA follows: TGTGCCAGCAGCTCGGACAGGGGCGCAACTAATGAAAAACTGTTTTTT. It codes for CASSSDRGATNEKLFF.

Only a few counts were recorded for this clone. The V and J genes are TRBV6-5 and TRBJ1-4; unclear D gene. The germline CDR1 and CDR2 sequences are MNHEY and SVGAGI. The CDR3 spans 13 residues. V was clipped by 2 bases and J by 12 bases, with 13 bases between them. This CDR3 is CASSYREPGELFF. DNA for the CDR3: TGTGCCAGCAGTTACCGAGAACCTGGAGAACTGTTTTTT.

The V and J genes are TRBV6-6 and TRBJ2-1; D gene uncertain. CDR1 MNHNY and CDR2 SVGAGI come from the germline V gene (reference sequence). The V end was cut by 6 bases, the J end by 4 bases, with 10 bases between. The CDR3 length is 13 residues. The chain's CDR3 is CASSPTAYNEQFF. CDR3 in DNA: TGTGCCAGCAGCCCAACTGCTTACAATGAGCAGTTCTTC.

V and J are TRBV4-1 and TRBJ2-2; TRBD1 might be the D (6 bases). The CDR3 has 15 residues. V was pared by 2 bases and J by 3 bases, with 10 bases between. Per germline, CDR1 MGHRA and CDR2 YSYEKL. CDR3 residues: CASSQQGKDTGELFF. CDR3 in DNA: TGCGCCAGCAGCCAACAGGGGAAGGACACCGGGGAGCTGTTTTTT.

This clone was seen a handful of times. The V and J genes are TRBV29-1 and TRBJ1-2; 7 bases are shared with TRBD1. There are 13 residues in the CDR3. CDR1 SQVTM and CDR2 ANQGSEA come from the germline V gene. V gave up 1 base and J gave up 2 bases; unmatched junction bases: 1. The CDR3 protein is CSVEGQGNYGYTF. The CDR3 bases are TGCAGCGTTGAAGGACAGGGAAACTATGGCTACACCTTC.